Following are 11 T cell receptor beta chains from one sample sequenced in a study of blood T cell repertoires in COVID-19. Using immunoSEQ multiplex PCR, the repertoire was profiled, and TCRdb retains in-frame clones only, with some absent. This sample has 490,000 or so clones, with roughly nine tenths found just once. The sequenced sample was PBMCs or T cells enriched from blood (not recorded which). These TCRs come from a woman aged 60-75 years who had recovered from COVID-19.

The chain uses TRBV9 and TRBJ2-3, with TRBD2 matching 10 bases. The ends lost 4 bases at V and 8 bases at J; junction bases unmatched: 10. Germline V gene data show CDR1 as SGDLS and CDR2 as YYNGEE. This CDR3 spans 15 amino acids. The CDR3, as DNA: TGTGCCAGCAGCATAGGGACTAGCGCACCGGCTACGCAGTATTTT. Translation gives CASSIGTSAPATQYF.

The DNA of the CDR3 is TGTGCCAGTAGTAAGGGGCTCAAGAACACTGAAGCTTTCTTT. It is translated as CASSKGLKNTEAFF. The chain employs TRBV19 and TRBJ1-1; TRBD1 is a possible D gene (5 bases). V was shortened by 4 bases and J by 1 base, with 10 bases between the two germline ends. This CDR3 has 14 residues. Germline assignment: CDR1 LNHDA and CDR2 SQIVND (reference sequence).

CDR3 sequence: CASKNRPNEKLFF. The CDR3 DNA reads as TGTGCCAGCAAGAACAGGCCAAATGAAAAACTGTTTTTT. This chain joins TRBV6-5 and TRBJ1-4; possibly TRBD1 for D (5 bases). With 7 bases removed from V and 5 bases from J, the gap between germline ends came to 11 bases. The CDR3 covers 13 residues. CDR1 and CDR2 from the germline V gene are MNHEY and SVGAGI.

The chain has TRBV4-1 and TRBJ2-7; weak D call: TRBD1 (6 bases). Germline CDR1 reads MGHRA; CDR2 reads YSYEKL. The CDR3 spans 16 residues. Trimming stripped 1 base from V and 9 bases from J, with 22 bases between. CDR3 DNA sequence: TGCGCCAGCAGCCAAGTATTATCTTGTGCTCACAGGGTGCAGTACGTC. Translated: CASSQVLSCAHRVQYV.

The chain recombines TRBV11-3 with TRBJ2-3, with 10 positions matching TRBD2. This CDR3 is 18 amino acids long. V shed 5 bases and J 0 bases; nucleotides not matched to a gene: 11. Per the germline V gene, CDR1 is SGHNT and CDR2 is YENEEA. The CDR3 DNA sequence: TGTGCCAGCAGCCCCGGCCTCCTAGCGGGGGCCAGCACAGATACGCAGTATTTT. Encoded protein: CASSPGLLAGASTDTQYF.

The V call is TRBV10-3, the J call TRBJ1-4; tentatively, D is TRBD1 (5 bases). CDR1 is ENHRY, CDR2 SYGVKD, per germline. Trimming took 4 bases from V and 12 from J, leaving 21 bases between them. CDR3 length: 15 amino acids. The chain's CDR3 is CAISAVPGLLAELFF. The CDR3 DNA sequence: TGTGCCATCAGTGCGGTCCCGGGACTGTTAGCGGAACTGTTTTTT.

A single count supports this clone. The V gene is TRBV10-3, the J gene TRBJ1-1; D perhaps matches TRBD1 (6 bases). This CDR3 has 14 amino acids. Looked up from germline, CDR1 is ENHRY and CDR2 is SYGVKD. V lost 6 bases to trimming and J lost 0 bases, with 11 bases between them. CDR3 sequence: CAIRLTGLNTEAFF. CDR3 DNA sequence: TGTGCCATCAGACTGACAGGCCTGAACACTGAAGCTTTCTTT.

This chain joins TRBV5-4 and TRBJ2-5; D might be TRBD2 (7 bases). CDR3 length: 15 amino acids. Germline V gene data show CDR1 as SGHNT and CDR2 as YYREEE (reference sequence). V lost 3 bases and J lost 7, with 19 bases in between. The CDR3 DNA reads as TGTGCCAGCAGCTGGGAGGGGGGGAATTCAAGGACCCAGTACTTC. The encoded protein is CASSWEGGNSRTQYF.

The CDR3 nucleotides read TGTGCCAGCAGCGTAGGAGGAGGGATAGGTGAAAAACTGTTTTTT. It codes for CASSVGGGIGEKLFF. V is TRBV9 and J is TRBJ1-4; D is unresolved. The CDR3 runs to 15 residues. V lost 0 bases to trimming and J lost 7 bases, with 13 bases between them. Germline values: CDR1 SGDLS, CDR2 YYNGEE.

The chain links TRBV3-1 (or the pseudogene TRBV3-2) to TRBJ1-3, with a possible D match to TRBD1 (6 bases). CDR3 length equals 17 residues. Trimming took off 1 base at V and 0 bases at J, with 13 bases between the two ends. Germline V gene data show CDR1 as LGHDT and CDR2 as YNNKEL (reference sequence). The CDR3 DNA is TGTGCCAGCAGCCAAGCTTGGGGGCCTGGCTCTGGAAACACCATATATTTT. Translation gives CASSQAWGPGSGNTIYF.

The chain links TRBV19 to TRBJ1-2; the D gene is possibly TRBD1 (5 bases). The CDR3 contains 14 residues. V was clipped by 11 bases and J by 0 bases, with 16 bases between them. The germline CDR1 and CDR2 sequences are LNHDA and SQIVND (reference sequence). In DNA form, the CDR3 reads TGTGCCGTTTCGCGAACAGGAGCTAACTATGGCTACACCTTC. The encoded protein is CAVSRTGANYGYTF.